Listed here is a single TCR beta chain. The sample comes from a study of blood T cell repertoires in COVID-19. Study-level information: Acute and convalescent COVID-19 samples came from the United States, Italy and Spain. T cells, B-cell-depleted T cells, or PBMCs supplied cDNA or gDNA.

Participants, about 18 to 89 years old, spanned approximately 26 US areas. Symptom resolution, clearance, or two negative PCRs marked the recovered donors of Cohort 3. Generated by immunoSEQ multiplex PCR, the TCRdb table keeps only in-frame clones and is missing some. The sample records 250,000 to 300,000 clones, 80% to 90% being singletons. CDR1 and CDR2 (germline): SEHNR, FQNEAQ (reference sequence). This CDR3 is built from 15 residues. Trimming took 3 bases from V and 5 from J; bases not matched to a gene: 1. This sequence was found in a woman aged 50 to 60 who had recovered from COVID-19. V gene TRBV7-9 combines with J gene TRBJ2-7; 16 nucleotides match TRBD2. The sequencing sample was made of PBMCs or T cells enriched from blood (not recorded which). The CDR3 bases are TGTGCCAGCAGCTTGGGACTAGCGGGAGGGGACGAGCAGTACTTC. This translates into CASSLGLAGGDEQYF.